The 5 T cell receptor beta chains reported below all come from one sample, sequenced in a study of T-cell memory formation after mild COVID-19. TCRdb processed the 5' RACE reads anew with MiXCR; each CDR3 protein has one entry. The sample carries tens of thousands of distinct CDR3 sequences, 6% to 8.5% recorded once. The sample comprised PBMCs or a T cell subset sorted from them (not recorded which). Receptors were obtained from an adult who had mild COVID-19 (a few samples of this study predate the infection). Cell type and time point are not known.

This clonotype was recorded at least ten times. V and J are TRBV27 and TRBJ2-3; 7 bases align to TRBD2. J was trimmed by 5 bases and V by 6 bases; bases with no gene match: 11. CDR1 MNHEY and CDR2 SMNVEV come from the germline V gene (reference sequence). This CDR3 region has 15 residues. The CDR3 coding sequence is TGTGCCAGCAGCTCTCCCGGCGGGGGTCTAGATACGCAGTATTTT. Residues: CASSSPGGGLDTQYF.

This clonotype was counted ten times or more. The chain is built from TRBV29-1 and TRBJ1-2, with no clear D. CDR1 and CDR2 (germline): SQVTM, ANQGSEA. Trimming removed 3 bases from V and 8 bases from J, with 10 bases in between. There are 11 residues in the CDR3. The chain's CDR3 is CSVDRGNGYTF. Written as DNA, the CDR3 is TGCAGCGTTGACCGGGGTAACGGCTACACCTTC. The full variable domain, its missing parts supplied by reference TRBV29-1 and TRBJ1-2, is SAVISQKPSRDICQRGTSLTIQCQVDSQVTMMFWYRQQPGQSLTLIATANQGSEATYESGFVIDKFPISRPNLTFSTLTVSNMSPEDSSIYLCSVDRGNGYTFGSGTRLTVV.

With regard to this clonotype: A much bigger clone sits one base away, suggesting this may be a read error. The chain carries TRBV11-1 and TRBJ2-7; 8 bases fit TRBD1. The CDR3 consists of 13 residues. Germline V gene sequence: CDR1 SGHAT, CDR2 FQDESV (reference sequence). The CDR3, as DNA: TGTGCCAGCAGCCCCGGACAGGGCTACGGGCAGTACTTC. Protein product: CASSPGQGYGQYF.

This clonotype was counted a few times. The chain uses TRBV2 and TRBJ2-2, with 11 bases fitting TRBD2. Looked up from germline, CDR1 is SNHLY and CDR2 is FYNNEI. V gave up 8 bases and J gave up 0 bases; unmatched junction bases: 2. The CDR3 has 15 amino acids. In nucleotides, the CDR3 is TGTGCCAGCGGTAGCGGGGGGGCGAACACCGGGGAGCTGTTTTTT. Residues: CASGSGGANTGELFF.

V is TRBV27 and J is TRBJ1-2, with D perhaps matching TRBD1 (5 bases). Germline V gene lookup returns CDR1 MNHEY and CDR2 SMNVEV (reference sequence). The CDR3 is 14 amino acids. The ends were cut back, 5 bases at V and 2 bases at J, with 12 bases in the middle. The CDR3 region has the DNA TGTGCCAGCAGTCCCCGCCGGGGGAACTATGGCTACACCTTC. This sequence encodes CASSPRRGNYGYTF.